This T cell receptor (beta chain) was profiled in a study of monozygotic twins with inflammatory bowel disease (dated by TCRdb to about 2019). Background for the entire study: In total, approximately 28 monozygotic twin pairs made up the full study: 19 Danish pairs, all IBD-discordant, plus nine German pairs, of which four were IBD-concordant and five were IBD-discordant. Each individual had, on average, about 151 000 unique TCRalpha sequences and 181 000 unique TCRbeta sequences available for analysis. The search for disease-associated traits relied mainly on comparing, within discordant pairs, IBD patients with their genetically identical healthy co-twins.

An approximately 2.3 ml peripheral blood sample was drawn into PAXgene tubes per donor and stored at -80°C. Total RNA was isolated from whole blood with the PAXgene blood miRNA kit on an automated QIAcube, without T cell sorting. Peripheral blood from monozygotic twin pairs, either concordant or discordant for inflammatory bowel disease, underwent deep TCRalpha and TCRbeta repertoire profiling that used unique molecular barcoding. Smoking habits were recorded for all twin pairs, and individuals were classified as current, former or never smokers. Library construction relied on 5' RACE. The input for every TCR library was around 3,800 ng of total RNA. For each sample, cDNA was synthesized in eight separate reactions using SMARTScribe reverse transcriptase. Unique molecular identifiers containing a 6-nucleotide sample barcode were introduced through template switching during cDNA synthesis. Two nested PCRs of approximately 16 and 10 cycles amplified the TCRalpha and TCRbeta cDNA, and bead purification followed each PCR. Before amplification, the cDNA was treated with uracil DNA-glycosylase and purified using the QIAquick PCR purification kit. The second PCR was the step at which Illumina TruSeq-compatible adapters and sample-specific barcodes were added. TapeStation and Qubit were used to check library quality and concentration, and about 5.2 ng of each library went into the pool. Sequencing of pooled libraries was carried out on an Illumina HiSeq2500 single-index Rapid Run using 2 x 100 bp reads and custom sequencing primers. The study's processing was this. MiGEC version 1.2.6 was used for UMI-based consensus assembly, which corrected PCR and sequencing errors. V(D)J alignment, clonotype assembly and CDR3 extraction were performed with MiXCR version 2.1.1. To normalise gene usage, clonotype sharing and MAIT/NKT TCR abundance, the top 1000, 10 000 and 20 000 clonotypes in each sample were analysed. After downsampling to 27 000 UMIs, diversity was calculated as the inverse Simpson index using the vegan R package. Paired Mann-Whitney U tests on discordant twin pairs were used, with Benjamini-Hochberg multiple-testing correction. Based on TCRdb reprocessing of the reads, there is one entry per CDR3 protein sequence, and DNA is missing. The V and J calls follow TCRdb's processing rather than the paper's. This sample's table carries over 100,000 distinct CDR3 sequences. The ten largest clones add up to about an eighth of the sample.

Spanning cysteine to phenylalanine, the CDR3 consists of 15 amino acids. No DNA accompanies this entry. CDR1 is given as SGDLS and CDR2 as YYNGEE, both from the germline V gene. With respect to this clonotype: No antigen is known for it.

Results the study describes overall, beyond this receptor: Different T cell subtypes could not be distinguished in the analysis. Compared with healthy twins, IBD patients shared fewer clonotypes with other individuals, and the difference was most pronounced in patients with signs of disease activity. IBD patients had lower TCRbeta repertoire diversity, measured by the inverse Simpson index, than their healthy co-twins. No single strong signal or clonotype linked to IBD turned up in the results, so the idea that one exists was not supported. Differing immunosuppressive treatments among patients may have added background noise and inter-individual variability to the repertoires. No difference in repertoire similarity was observed between concordant and discordant twins, possibly owing to limited statistical power.

The source of this sequence is a human donor with ulcerative colitis or Crohn's disease, or a healthy co-twin of an affected twin (not recorded which). This sequence uses TRBV9 and TRBJ2-2; TCRdb's assignment of TRBD2 cannot be checked, as there is no DNA. The sample comprised blood. The CDR3 has the sequence CASRRLVGNTGELFF.